The next 10 T cell receptor beta chains were all read from a single sample in a study of cytomegalovirus exposure and HLA in healthy donors. The PCR ran on 60 Vbeta and 13 Jbeta primers. Some clones are missing from TCRdb's copy, which holds only in-frame ones; the method was immunoSEQ multiplex PCR. The repertoire holds over 200,000 clones, 85% seen once, with 1.3% in the top ten. The sample consisted of PBMCs. All receptors come from a human donor in good health.

The V call is TRBV28, the J call TRBJ2-1; 7 bases line up with TRBD1. CDR1 is MDHEN, CDR2 SYDVKM, per germline. V was pared by 5 bases and J by 1 base, with 8 bases of the junction left unmatched. There are 16 residues in the CDR3. The CDR3 sequence is CASSSPGTESYNEQFF. The CDR3 bases are TGTGCCAGCAGTAGTCCCGGGACAGAGTCCTACAATGAGCAGTTCTTC. The full variable domain, in which reference TRBV28 and TRBJ2-1 provide the parts outside the CDR3, is DVKVTQSSRYLVKRTGEKVFLECVQDMDHENMFWYRQDPGLGLRLIYFSYDVKMKEKGDIPEGYSVSREKKERFSLILESASTNQTSMYLCASSSPGTESYNEQFFGPGTRLTVL.

The chain uses TRBV7-3 and TRBJ2-7, with 12 bases fitting TRBD2. V shed 7 bases, J shed 5 bases, and the junction held 15 bases outside the gene matches. CDR1 is SGHTA, CDR2 FQGTGA, per germline. The CDR3 length is 17 residues. The CDR3 protein is CASTLWVDLAGGNEQYF. The CDR3 region has the DNA TGTGCCAGCACCCTCTGGGTGGATCTAGCGGGGGGGAACGAGCAGTACTTC.

This rearrangement joins TRBV19 to TRBJ1-1, with D possibly being TRBD1 (6 bases). The length of the CDR3 is 13 residues. Trimming removed 3 bases at V and 3 bases at J, with 8 bases between. Germline V gives CDR1 LNHDA, CDR2 SQIVND (reference sequence). CDR3 residues: CASSIEGDTEAFF. The CDR3 coding sequence is TGTGCCAGTAGTATTGAGGGGGACACTGAAGCTTTCTTT.

This clone was found once. The chain joins TRBV10-3 to TRBJ2-2; a weak D match, TRBD1 (6 bases). V was cut by 2 bases and J by 7 bases, with 14 bases left in between. Germline lookup yields CDR1 ENHRY and CDR2 SYGVKD. The CDR3 has 15 residues. CDR3 sequence: CAISEGQLHGGELFF. CDR3 in DNA: TGTGCCATCAGTGAGGGACAGTTGCACGGCGGGGAGCTGTTTTTT.

The DNA for the CDR3 is TGTGCCAGCAGCTTGGACAGTCATCAGCCCCAGCATTTT. Amino acids: CASSLDSHQPQHF. The chain combines TRBV7-3 with TRBJ1-5; D possibly corresponds to TRBD1 (6 bases). There are 13 residues in the CDR3. Trimming took 3 bases from V and 5 from J, leaving 8 bases between them. Germline V gives CDR1 SGHTA, CDR2 FQGTGA.

The chain carries TRBV7-9 and TRBJ2-7; D possibly corresponds to TRBD1 (7 bases). Trimming left V 5 bases short and J 0 bases short, with 17 bases between. CDR1 and CDR2 from the germline V gene are SEHNR and FQNEAQ (reference sequence). The CDR3 totals 16 residues. CDR3 loop: CASSGSQGGHSYEQYF. The DNA for the CDR3 is TGTGCCAGCAGCGGATCTCAGGGGGGTCACTCCTACGAGCAGTACTTC.

As to this clone: At one end the junction does not follow the germline gene, possibly because of a read error. The rearrangement links TRBV7-9 to TRBJ1-1; TRBD1 aligns across 7 bases. The germline gives CDR1 SEHNR, CDR2 FQNEAQ (reference sequence). The CDR3 runs to 15 residues. CDR3 nucleotide sequence: TGTTCCAGCAGCAGGGAAGGGGGCTGGAACACTGAAGCTTTCTTT. Amino acids: CSSSREGGWNTEAFF.

The chain employs TRBV9 and TRBJ2-3; 8 bases fit TRBD2. V shed 0 bases, J shed 0 bases, and the junction held 3 bases outside the gene matches. CDR3 length: 16 residues. Germline V gene data show CDR1 as SGDLS and CDR2 as YYNGEE. The CDR3 region has the DNA TGTGCCAGCAGCGTAGTATCGGGAGGGAGCACAGATACGCAGTATTTT. Amino acids: CASSVVSGGSTDTQYF.

V gene TRBV19 combines with J gene TRBJ2-7, with 7 bases matching TRBD2. Per germline, CDR1 LNHDA and CDR2 SQIVND (reference sequence). CDR3 size: 13 residues. The junction had 6 bases not matched to a gene; V was cut back by 4 bases and J by 6 bases. The chain's CDR3 is CASSREGRGEQYF. In DNA, the CDR3 is TGTGCCAGTAGTAGGGAGGGCCGGGGCGAGCAGTACTTC.

The J gene is TRBJ2-1, the V gene TRBV2; 7 bases agree with TRBD2. With 7 bases clipped from V and 3 bases from J, the junction kept 9 bases outside the gene matches. The CDR3 runs to 15 residues. Germline CDR1 SNHLY, CDR2 FYNNEI. The CDR3 reads CASKSFPSGYNEQFF. CDR3 in DNA: TGTGCCAGCAAGTCTTTCCCTAGCGGCTACAATGAGCAGTTCTTC.